Listed below are T cell receptor beta chains from one sample, sequenced in a study of T cells in localized non-small cell lung cancer. Data came from immunoSEQ multiplex PCR; TCRdb stores just in-frame clones and leaves some out. The table has fewer than 20,000 clones, approximately 89% seen once; the top ten hold around a quarter. The input for sequencing was peripheral blood, taken before any cancer treatment. These receptors were obtained from an older female donor with stage III squamous cell lung carcinoma. The CDR3 runs from the conserved cysteine through the conserved F or W.

v_gene: TRBV9
j_gene: TRBJ2-1
CDR3aa: CASSVEASGGVDEQFF

v_gene: TRBV11-1
j_gene: TRBJ2-3
CDR3aa: CASSLGTGRTDTQYF

v_gene: TRBV7-9
j_gene: TRBJ2-5
CDR3aa: CASSLLESASQETQYF

v_gene: TRBV2
j_gene: TRBJ1-3
CDR3aa: CASSPYSGNTIYF

v_gene: TRBV19
j_gene: TRBJ2-3
CDR3aa: CASSIEVLGQGFTDTQYF

v_gene: TRBV30
j_gene: TRBJ1-5
CDR3aa: CAWRDSGNQPQHF

v_gene: TRBV28
j_gene: TRBJ1-2
CDR3aa: CASSLERIAFGYTF

v_gene: TRBV15
j_gene: TRBJ2-1
CDR3aa: CATSRNSGSYNEQFF

v_gene: TRBV2
j_gene: TRBJ2-1
CDR3aa: CASTLRRDVSYNEQFF

v_gene: TRBV29-1
j_gene: TRBJ2-7
CDR3aa: CSVAAGGRFYEQYF

v_gene: TRBV7-2
j_gene: TRBJ1-2
CDR3aa: CASSLGEGNYGYTF

v_gene: TRBV6-6
j_gene: TRBJ1-1
CDR3aa: CASSYFGESTEAFF

v_gene: TRBV19
j_gene: TRBJ2-7
CDR3aa: CASSLRESSYEQYF

v_gene: TRBV7-9
j_gene: TRBJ1-2
CDR3aa: CASSPRQISNYGYTF

v_gene: TRBV15
j_gene: TRBJ1-2
CDR3aa: CATSREEGDGYTF

v_gene: TRBV20-1
j_gene: TRBJ2-7
CDR3aa: CSANSGYEQYF

v_gene: TRBV4-1
j_gene: TRBJ2-3
CDR3aa: CASSPTGADTQYF

v_gene: TRBV19
j_gene: TRBJ1-3
CDR3aa: CASSSSFQGPGNTIYF

v_gene: TRBV28
j_gene: TRBJ1-3
CDR3aa: CASSPEGIGGNTIYF

v_gene: TRBV14
j_gene: TRBJ2-1
CDR3aa: CASSQETQQFF

v_gene: TRBV19
j_gene: TRBJ2-7
CDR3aa: CASSRTSGSEEQYF

v_gene: TRBV28
j_gene: TRBJ1-2
CDR3aa: CASSFGGNYGYTF

v_gene: TRBV19
j_gene: TRBJ1-5
CDR3aa: CASSYSRGSNQPQHF

v_gene: TRBV7-9
j_gene: TRBJ2-1
CDR3aa: CASSLAMGEQFF

v_gene: TRBV30
j_gene: TRBJ1-1
CDR3aa: CAWSVRGGTEAFF

v_gene: TRBV5-1
j_gene: TRBJ2-1
CDR3aa: CASSPEVANEQFF

v_gene: TRBV30
j_gene: TRBJ1-2
CDR3aa: CAWSVQYYVGYTF

v_gene: TRBV5-4
j_gene: TRBJ2-5
CDR3aa: CASSPTARGGQETQYF

v_gene: TRBV5-4
j_gene: TRBJ2-6
CDR3aa: CASSPVTASGANVLTF

v_gene: TRBV29-1
j_gene: TRBJ1-1
CDR3aa: CSVLKVDRGYRKAEAFF

v_gene: TRBV30
j_gene: TRBJ1-1
CDR3aa: CAWSVLGANTEAFF

v_gene: TRBV7-2
j_gene: TRBJ1-2
CDR3aa: CASSLNGGSNYGYTF

v_gene: TRBV19
j_gene: TRBJ1-2
CDR3aa: CASSTGRDYGYTF

v_gene: TRBV30
j_gene: TRBJ1-4
CDR3aa: CAWRNFGEKLFF

v_gene: TRBV15
j_gene: TRBJ2-1
CDR3aa: CATLAGVGDEQFF

v_gene: TRBV19
j_gene: TRBJ2-7
CDR3aa: CASSLGQDRYF

v_gene: TRBV29-1
j_gene: TRBJ1-2
CDR3aa: CSVTTGGVGYGYTF

v_gene: TRBV27
j_gene: TRBJ2-7
CDR3aa: CASSPSGRMHYEQYF

v_gene: TRBV5-4
j_gene: TRBJ2-1
CDR3aa: CASSLKTSGSGGEQFF

v_gene: TRBV18
j_gene: TRBJ2-7
CDR3aa: CASSSTAYEQYF